The 27 T cell receptor beta chains reported below all come from one sample, sequenced in a study of blood T cell repertoires in COVID-19. Profiled with immunoSEQ multiplex PCR; TCRdb holds only in-frame clones, not every one. The table shows about 73,000 clones, with over 60% occurring only once. The specimen was peripheral blood. Receptors originate from a man aged 70-80 years with COVID-19, enrolled during active disease.

The chain is built from TRBV5-5 and TRBJ1-2; D remains ambiguous. This CDR3 is 13 amino acids long. Trimming removed 3 bases at V and 4 bases at J, with 10 bases between. Germline lookup yields CDR1 SGHKS and CDR2 YYEKEE (reference sequence). CDR3: CASSSGLSYGYTF. Here the CDR3 DNA reads TGTGCCAGCAGCTCCGGACTGAGCTATGGCTACACCTTC. The whole variable domain, filled in from reference TRBV5-5 and TRBJ1-2, reads DAGVTQSPTHLIKTRGQQVTLRCSPISGHKSVSWYQQVLGQGPQFIFQYYEKEERGRGNFPDRFSARQFPNYSSELNVNALLLGDSALYLCASSSGLSYGYTFGSGTRLTVV.

This clone was seen just once. This sequence joins TRBV19 and TRBJ2-1; TRBD2 matches 7 bases. Germline CDR1 reads LNHDA; CDR2 reads SQIVND (reference sequence). This CDR3 region has 15 residues. J was trimmed by 1 base and V by 5 bases; bases with no gene match: 5. This CDR3 is CASSSLARSYNEQFF. DNA of the CDR3: TGTGCCAGTAGTTCACTAGCGCGGTCCTACAATGAGCAGTTCTTC.

The rearrangement links TRBV11-2 to TRBJ2-7; no clear D. The CDR3 spans 11 residues. Trimming pared 4 bases from V and 10 bases from J, leaving 11 bases between. Per germline, CDR1 SGHAT and CDR2 FQNNGV. This CDR3 is CASSSTPIQYF. The CDR3 DNA follows: TGTGCCAGCAGCTCAACTCCGATCCAGTACTTC.

This clone was seen only a few times. The rearrangement joins TRBV3-1 (or the pseudogene TRBV3-2) to TRBJ1-3; possibly TRBD1 for D (5 bases). V was trimmed by 1 base and J by 4 bases, leaving 11 bases between them. The CDR3 runs 15 residues. Germline values: CDR1 LGHDT, CDR2 YNNKEL (reference sequence). The CDR3 coding sequence is TGTGCCAGCAGCCAAGCGACAGTGGGGGGAAACACCATATATTTT. Its translation is CASSQATVGGNTIYF.

The chain combines TRBV7-9 with TRBJ2-3; weak D call: TRBD2 (5 bases). The V gene's germline CDR1 is SEHNR and CDR2 FQNEAQ (reference sequence). Trimming cost V 0 bases and J 3 bases, with 13 bases left between them. The CDR3 is 16 amino acids. The CDR3 is CASSLALTGITDTQYF. CDR3 DNA sequence: TGTGCCAGCAGCTTAGCGCTGACGGGAATTACAGATACGCAGTATTTT. The full variable domain, rest sourced from reference TRBV7-9 and TRBJ2-3, is DTGVSQNPRHKITKRGQNVTFRCDPISEHNRLYWYRQTLGQGPEFLTYFQNEAQLEKSRLLSDRFSAERPKGSFSTLEIQRTEQGDSAMYLCASSLALTGITDTQYFGPGTRLTVL.

The genes are TRBV28 and TRBJ2-3; 12 bases match TRBD2. V shed 8 bases and J 2 bases; nucleotides not matched to a gene: 8. The germline V gene encodes CDR1 MDHEN and CDR2 SYDVKM. The CDR3 is 16 residues long. As DNA, the CDR3 is TGTGCCAGCGGACTAGCGGGAAGGAGGAACACAGATACGCAGTATTTT. Amino acids: CASGLAGRRNTDTQYF.

This chain connects TRBV27 to TRBJ1-3; 9 positions match TRBD1. Germline assignment: CDR1 MNHEY and CDR2 SMNVEV (reference sequence). V gave up 6 bases and J gave up 0 bases; unmatched junction bases: 3. There are 15 residues in the CDR3. Here the CDR3 reads CASRKTGGSGNTIYF. The CDR3 region has the DNA TGTGCCAGCAGAAAGACAGGGGGCTCTGGAAACACCATATATTTT.

The chain is built from TRBV7-3 and TRBJ1-2; TRBD1 might be the D (5 bases). Trimming pared 0 bases from V and 0 bases from J, leaving 11 bases between. This CDR3 region has 16 residues. Per germline, CDR1 SGHTA and CDR2 FQGTGA. The chain's CDR3 is CASSLTGWGPNYGYTF. CDR3 nucleotides: TGTGCCAGCAGCTTAACGGGGTGGGGCCCTAACTATGGCTACACCTTC.

The genes are TRBV28 and TRBJ2-3; 7 nucleotides align to TRBD2. The CDR3 spans 16 residues. V dropped 2 bases and J dropped 2; count of bases not matched to a gene: 7. Germline V lookup: CDR1 MDHEN, CDR2 SYDVKM. The CDR3 region has the DNA TGTGCCAGCAGTTTAGGGTCTAGCGGTTCCACAGATACGCAGTATTTT. Its protein product is CASSLGSSGSTDTQYF.

CDR3 residues: CASSLVQTSGANVLTF. The CDR3 DNA sequence: TGCGCCAGCAGCTTGGTACAGACCTCTGGGGCCAACGTCCTGACTTTC. This chain connects TRBV5-1 to TRBJ2-6, with no clear D. The germline V gene encodes CDR1 SGHRS and CDR2 YFSETQ. V lost 0 bases and J 0 bases, leaving 7 bases between the germline ends. CDR3 length equals 16 residues.

The V call is TRBV3-1 (or the pseudogene TRBV3-2), the J call TRBJ2-7; 10 bases fit TRBD1. This CDR3 is built from 17 residues. The germline CDR1 and CDR2 sequences are LGHDT and YNNKEL (reference sequence). The trim removed 3 bases at V and 5 bases at J, leaving 13 bases unmatched. DNA of the CDR3: TGTGCCAGCAGCCACACCGGGACAGGGGAGATCAGCAACGAGCAGTACTTC. Protein: CASSHTGTGEISNEQYF.

This chain joins TRBV5-1 and TRBJ2-5; 8 nucleotides align to TRBD1. From germline, CDR1 is SGHRS and CDR2 YFSETQ. The CDR3 has 14 residues. The V and J ends lost 3 bases and 3 bases, in that order; junction bases with no gene match: 4. The CDR3 nucleotides read TGCGCCAGCAGCTCGGACAGGGATAAAGAGACCCAGTACTTC. Amino acid sequence: CASSSDRDKETQYF.

The chain joins TRBV5-1 to TRBJ2-7, with a tentative D call TRBD1 (7 bases). The V gene's germline CDR1 is SGHRS and CDR2 YFSETQ. The V end was cut by 1 base, the J end by 10 bases, with 15 bases between. This CDR3 region has 13 residues. The chain's CDR3 is CASSLNYQGGQYF. In DNA form, the CDR3 reads TGCGCCAGCAGCTTGAATTACCAGGGGGGTCAGTACTTC.

This rearrangement joins TRBV29-1 to TRBJ2-7; 8 nucleotides match TRBD1. J lost 2 bases, V lost 4 bases, and 7 bases had no gene match. Germline CDR1 is SQVTM and CDR2 is ANQGSEA. The CDR3 length is 14 residues. Here the CDR3 DNA reads TGCAGCGTTGTATTCGGGACAGGCGCCTACGAGCAGTACTTC. Translating it yields CSVVFGTGAYEQYF.

The table lists this clone with a few counts. The rearrangement uses TRBV2 and TRBJ1-2; no clear D gene. The length of the CDR3 is 14 residues. Germline V gene lookup returns CDR1 SNHLY and CDR2 FYNNEI. Trimming stripped 2 bases from V and 3 bases from J, with 10 bases between. Written as DNA, the CDR3 is TGTGCCAGCAGTGAATCGGGTGGTTACTATGGCTACACCTTC. Translated, it gives CASSESGGYYGYTF.

The chain combines TRBV6-2 or TRBV6-3 with TRBJ2-7, with 8 bases identical to TRBD2. The junction had 16 bases not matched to a gene; V was cut back by 2 bases and J by 4 bases. The germline V gene has CDR1 MNHEY and CDR2 SVGEGT. CDR3 length: 18 residues. CDR3 region: CASSYRKVPAGVKYEQYF. CDR3 in DNA: TGTGCCAGCAGTTACCGCAAAGTACCAGCGGGAGTGAAATACGAGCAGTACTTC.

In its sample, this clone was seen a few times. The chain is built from TRBV19 and TRBJ1-1; 7 bases match TRBD1. With 10 bases clipped from V and 5 bases from J, the junction kept 13 bases outside the gene matches. The CDR3 spans 14 residues. Germline V gene lookup returns CDR1 LNHDA and CDR2 SQIVND (reference sequence). The DNA for the CDR3 is TGTGCCACTAGAGACAGGGACGTAATTACTGAAGCTTTCTTT. Protein sequence: CATRDRDVITEAFF.

V gene TRBV24-1 combines with J gene TRBJ1-5, with D possibly matching TRBD1 (6 bases). V was shortened by 4 bases and J by 3 bases, with 12 bases between the two germline ends. CDR3 length equals 15 residues. Germline assignment: CDR1 KGHDR and CDR2 SFDVKD. The CDR3 reads CATSDPGQNNQPQHF. As DNA, the CDR3 is TGTGCCACCAGTGACCCCGGACAGAACAATCAGCCCCAGCATTTT.

The chain links TRBV10-1 to TRBJ2-7; 7 bases fit TRBD1. The CDR3 spans 17 residues. Looked up from germline, CDR1 is WNHNN and CDR2 is SYGVQD (reference sequence). V dropped 10 bases and J dropped 5; count of bases not matched to a gene: 23. The CDR3 DNA follows: TGCGCCACCCCGGGACAGAGTATGAGTATAGGTTTCCACGAGCAGTACTTC. This sequence encodes CATPGQSMSIGFHEQYF.

This clone has only a few counts. The chain couples TRBV15 to TRBJ1-2, with 8 nucleotides matching TRBD1. The length of the CDR3 is 15 residues. Germline CDR1 is LNHNV and CDR2 is YYDKDF (reference sequence). The J segment lost 8 bases and the V segment lost 4 bases, leaving 12 bases of the junction unmatched. The CDR3 here is CATSTMTQGAGGYTF. As DNA, the CDR3 is TGTGCCACCAGCACCATGACCCAGGGGGCAGGGGGCTACACCTTC. Looking up the rest from reference TRBV15 and TRBJ1-2 gives the full variable domain: DAMVIQNPRYQVTQFGKPVTLSCSQTLNHNVMYWYQQKSSQAPKLLFHYYDKDFNNEADTPDNFQSRRPNTSFCFLDIRSPGLGDTAMYLCATSTMTQGAGGYTFGSGTRLTVV.

The chain employs TRBV19 and TRBJ1-1, with a possible D match to TRBD1 (5 bases). V was clipped by 5 bases and J by 2 bases, with 24 bases between them. This CDR3 contains 18 residues. CDR1 LNHDA and CDR2 SQIVND come from the germline V gene (reference sequence). The CDR3 sequence is CASSPQGFWGGINTEAFF. Here the CDR3 DNA reads TGTGCCAGTAGTCCCCAGGGATTCTGGGGGGGGATTAACACTGAAGCTTTCTTT.

The CDR3 is CASSPGQILSYEQYF. The CDR3 region has the DNA TGTGCCAGCAGCCCAGGACAGATCCTATCCTACGAGCAGTACTTC. V gene TRBV7-9 combines with J gene TRBJ2-7; tentative D call: TRBD1 (6 bases). The V end lost 5 bases, the J end lost 1 base, and 15 bases lay between the germline ends. Germline assignment: CDR1 SEHNR and CDR2 FQNEAQ (reference sequence). The CDR3 sequence is 15 residues long.

V is TRBV4-2 and J is TRBJ2-7, with D maybe TRBD2 (6 bases). CDR3 size: 15 residues. Trimming removed 1 base at V and 2 bases at J, with 12 bases between. From germline, CDR1 is LGHNA and CDR2 YNFKEQ. The CDR3 sequence: CASSQVGRDAYEQYF. CDR3 nucleotides: TGTGCCAGCAGCCAAGTGGGGCGGGACGCCTACGAGCAGTACTTC.

This clone turned up a few times. The chain carries TRBV5-1 and TRBJ1-1; no clear D gene. This CDR3 is built from 14 residues. The V gene's germline CDR1 is SGHRS and CDR2 YFSETQ. V dropped 0 bases and J dropped 4 bases, with 10 bases sitting between them. CDR3 coding DNA: TGCGCCAGCAGCTTGGACCCGGAGGGCACTGAAGCTTTCTTT. Protein sequence: CASSLDPEGTEAFF.

J is TRBJ1-1 and V is TRBV30; 7 nucleotides match TRBD1. Germline V gene sequence: CDR1 GTSNPN, CDR2 SVGIG (reference sequence). The CDR3 runs 15 residues. V dropped 4 bases and J dropped 4; count of bases not matched to a gene: 12. CDR3 loop: CAWTPFRGRPTEAFF. As DNA, the CDR3 is TGTGCCTGGACCCCCTTTAGGGGGCGTCCCACTGAAGCTTTCTTT.

This chain uses TRBV7-3 with TRBJ1-1; the match to TRBD1 covers 8 bases. Germline CDR1 reads SGHTA; CDR2 reads FQGTGA. With V trimmed by 5 bases and J by 3 bases, 2 bases remained unmatched. This CDR3 contains 13 residues. The CDR3 region has the DNA TGTGCCAGCAGCCGGACAGGGTACACTGAAGCTTTCTTT. Protein product: CASSRTGYTEAFF.

The rearrangement uses TRBV2 and TRBJ2-3; D is ambiguous. Germline values: CDR1 SNHLY, CDR2 FYNNEI. The germline V and J ends were trimmed by 2 bases and 6 bases, with 6 bases remaining between them. The CDR3 totals 12 residues. The CDR3 spells CASSEYGDTQYF. The CDR3 DNA is TGTGCCAGCAGTGAATACGGGGATACGCAGTATTTT.